This is a list of T cell receptor beta chains from one sample in a study of beta chain bispecific antibodies for T cell cancers. The antigens of these receptors remain unknown. Via MiXCR, TCRdb re-called the 5' RACE reads, giving one row per CDR3 protein. The repertoire holds tens of thousands of distinct CDR3 sequences, 2% to 2.5% seen once, with about 4.9% in the top ten. The sequencing here drew on healthy donor T cells cultured with leukemia cells, taken from a culture containing a bispecific antibody targeting TCR Vbeta12. The receptor source for this set is a human donor in good health. Some clones in this sample may be carry-over from other donors' samples. CDR3s include the opening cysteine and the closing phenylalanine or tryptophan.

TRBV5-1,TRBJ1-1,CASSPRTGASNTEAFF
TRBV6-1,TRBJ2-7,CASSSQGDSDSYEQYF
TRBV6-1,TRBJ1-5,CASSEWAGGVRNQPQHF
TRBV7-9,TRBJ2-5,CASSKETQYF
TRBV29-1,TRBJ2-7,CSVSGGTYEQYF
TRBV18,TRBJ2-5,CASSPPLLDVRETQYF
TRBV5-1,TRBJ2-1,CASSLILGNEQFF
TRBV7-3,TRBJ2-1,CASSLTLGGRANEQFF
TRBV19,TRBJ1-1,CASSAGTNTEAFF
TRBV20-1,TRBJ1-6,CSAGDLSSYNSPLHF
TRBV27,TRBJ1-5,CASSLSGDNQPQHF
TRBV19,TRBJ2-1,CASNSGGDYNEQFF
TRBV6-1,TRBJ1-1,CASRTRQGDEAFF
TRBV19,TRBJ2-3,CASSIVASLQYF
TRBV5-1,TRBJ1-1,CASSLEENTEAFF
TRBV18,TRBJ1-1,CASSPGEWSTEAFF
TRBV18,TRBJ1-1,CASSSGVEAFF
TRBV5-1,TRBJ1-1,CASSSGHNSGNTEAFF
TRBV30,TRBJ1-1,CAWSFWDSGTEAFF
TRBV28,TRBJ1-4,CASAKLSGANEKLFF
TRBV4-1,TRBJ2-7,CASSQEGAYEQYF
TRBV20-1,TRBJ2-7,CSARGRGASSYEQYF
TRBV7-3,TRBJ2-1,CASSLPDNEQFF
TRBV5-1,TRBJ2-7,CASSLDPDEQYF
TRBV2,TRBJ2-2,CASRGGKTNTGELFF
TRBV3-1,TRBJ2-1,CASSQGSSYNEQFF
TRBV25-1,TRBJ2-7,CASRGNDIEQYF
TRBV29-1,TRBJ1-3,CSVEWGAGNTIYF
TRBV29-1,TRBJ2-1,CSSIGGSYNEQFF
TRBV28,TRBJ1-2,CASRPRGDYGYTF
TRBV15,TRBJ2-3,CATSRDRETDTQYF
TRBV11-2,TRBJ2-1,CASSLPVGQGAHEQFF
TRBV10-2,TRBJ1-5,CASSEGGQPQHF
TRBV4-1,TRBJ2-7,CASSRGYEQYF
TRBV6-5,TRBJ2-1,CASSYSPEADGDEQFF
TRBV5-1,TRBJ1-1,CASSVGQGMVAFF
TRBV10-2,TRBJ1-5,CASSERAGDSNQPQHF
TRBV6-1,TRBJ2-4,CASKERDIQYF
TRBV30,TRBJ2-7,CAWSVEWAGEQYF